This T cell receptor (beta chain) derives from a study of identical twins. This CDR3 has 15 amino acids. The J segment lost 5 bases and the V segment lost 1 base, leaving 7 bases of the junction unmatched. Germline CDR1 and CDR2: SGHKS and YYEKEE (reference sequence). TCRdb reprocessed the 5' RACE reads via MiXCR and lists one record per CDR3 protein. The sample lists roughly 1.6 million distinct CDR3 sequences, less than 40% occurring once. The study, taken as a whole, reports: Analyses of zero insertions could, in part, be confounded by invariant MAIT and iNKT cells. The authors drew conclusions from cross-sectional statistical analysis rather than following the same donors.

To note about this clonotype: Antigen: not known.

Sequenced material: cord blood. This chain links TRBV5-5 with TRBJ1-2, with 8 bases fitting TRBD1. The clonotype comes from a newborn girl in good health. DNA of the CDR3: TGTGCCAGCAGCTTGTGGGACTGGACAGGGTATGGCTACACCTTC. Translated: CASSLWDWTGYGYTF.